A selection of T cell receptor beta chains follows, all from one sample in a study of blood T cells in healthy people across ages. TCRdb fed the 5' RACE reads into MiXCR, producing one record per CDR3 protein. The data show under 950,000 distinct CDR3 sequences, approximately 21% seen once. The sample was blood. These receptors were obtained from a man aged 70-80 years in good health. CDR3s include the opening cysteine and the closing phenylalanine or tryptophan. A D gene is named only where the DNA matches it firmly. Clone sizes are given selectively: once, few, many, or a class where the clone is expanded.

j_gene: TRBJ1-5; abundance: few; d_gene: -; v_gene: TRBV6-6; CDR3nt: TGTGCCAGCAGTCCTCAGGGGATATATCAGCCCCAGCATTTT; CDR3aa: CASSPQGIYQPQHF
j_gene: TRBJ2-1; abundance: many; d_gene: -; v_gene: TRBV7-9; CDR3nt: TGTGCCAGCAGCCTAGACAGGTCTACGGGTGAGCAGTTCTTC; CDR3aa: CASSLDRSTGEQFF
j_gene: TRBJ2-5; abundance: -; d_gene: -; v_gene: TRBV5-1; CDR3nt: TGCGCCAGCAGCTTACAGGGTCAAGAGACCCTGTACTTC; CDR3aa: CASSLQGQETLYF
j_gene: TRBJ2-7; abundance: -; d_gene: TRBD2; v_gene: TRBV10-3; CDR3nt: TGTGCCATCAGCGCGGGACTAGCGGGGGAGGCCTACGAGCAGTACTTC; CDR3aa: CAISAGLAGEAYEQYF
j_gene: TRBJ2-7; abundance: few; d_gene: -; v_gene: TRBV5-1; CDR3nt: TGCGCCAGCAGCTTGGAGGGGCAGGGAAACGGCGAGCAGTACTTC; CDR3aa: CASSLEGQGNGEQYF
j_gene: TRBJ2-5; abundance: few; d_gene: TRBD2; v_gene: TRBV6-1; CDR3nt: TGTGCCAGCTCCGCCAGCAATACGGGAGGTCTTAGGAAACAAGAGACCCAGTACTTC; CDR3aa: CASSASNTGGLRKQETQYF
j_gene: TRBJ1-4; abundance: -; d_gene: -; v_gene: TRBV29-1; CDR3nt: TGCAGCGTGACCAGGGCTGGAGATGAAAAACTGTTTTTT; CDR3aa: CSVTRAGDEKLFF
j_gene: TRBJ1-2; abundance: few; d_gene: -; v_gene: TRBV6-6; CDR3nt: TGTGCCAGCGCGGATAGACAAGGCGGGAGCTACACCTTC; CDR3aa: CASADRQGGSYTF
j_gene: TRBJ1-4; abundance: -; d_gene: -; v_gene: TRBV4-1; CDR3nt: TGCGCCAGCAGCCCCTTGGCGGAGGGGGAGAAACTGTTTTTT; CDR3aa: CASSPLAEGEKLFF
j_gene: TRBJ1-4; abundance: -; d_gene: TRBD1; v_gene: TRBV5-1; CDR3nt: TGCGCCAGCAGCGGAAGCCCCTACAGGGGAACTAATGAAAAACTGTTTTTT; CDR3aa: CASSGSPYRGTNEKLFF
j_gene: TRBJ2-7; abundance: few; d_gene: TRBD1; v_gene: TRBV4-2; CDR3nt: TGTGCCAGCAGCCAAGTTCGGGGACAGTTTCCCTACGAGCAGTACTTC; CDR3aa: CASSQVRGQFPYEQYF
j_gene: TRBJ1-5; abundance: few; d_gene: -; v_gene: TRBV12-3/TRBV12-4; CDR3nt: TGTGCCAGCGGGTTCTCGCATCCCAGGGCCAATCAGCCCCAGCATTTT; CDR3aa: CASGFSHPRANQPQHF
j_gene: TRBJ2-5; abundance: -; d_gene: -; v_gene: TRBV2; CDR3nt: TGTGCCAGCGTCGTGACGGAGACCCAGTACTTC; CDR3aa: CASVVTETQYF
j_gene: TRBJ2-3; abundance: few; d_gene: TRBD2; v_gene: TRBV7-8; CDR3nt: TGTGCCAGCAGCCCTGGACTAGCGGGGGCCATCACAGATACGCAGTATTTT; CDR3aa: CASSPGLAGAITDTQYF
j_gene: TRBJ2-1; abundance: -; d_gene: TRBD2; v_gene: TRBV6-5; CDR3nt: TGTGCCAGCAGTCCTCCCCTAGCGGTATATGAGAATGAGCAGTTCTTC; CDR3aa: CASSPPLAVYENEQFF
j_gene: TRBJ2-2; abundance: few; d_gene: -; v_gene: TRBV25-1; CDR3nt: TGTGCCAGCAGTTGGGGCACACACACCGGGGAGCTGTTTTTT; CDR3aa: CASSWGTHTGELFF
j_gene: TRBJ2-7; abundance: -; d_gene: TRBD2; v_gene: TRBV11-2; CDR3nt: TGTGCCAGCAGCTGGACGACTAGCGGGGGTTCCTACGAGCAGTACTTC; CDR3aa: CASSWTTSGGSYEQYF
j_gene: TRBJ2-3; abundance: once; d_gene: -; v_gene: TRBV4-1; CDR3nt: TGCGCCAGCAGCCAAGATCCGGAGGGGAGAGATACGCAGTATTTT; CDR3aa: CASSQDPEGRDTQYF
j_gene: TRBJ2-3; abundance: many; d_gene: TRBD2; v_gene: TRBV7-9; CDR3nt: TGTGCCAGCAGCTTAGTGCGGGAGTTCCGCACAGATACGCAGTATTTT; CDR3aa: CASSLVREFRTDTQYF
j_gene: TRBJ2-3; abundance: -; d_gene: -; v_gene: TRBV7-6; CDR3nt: TGTGCCAGCAGCTTACTGGCGGCTGGAGTCACAGATACGCGGTATTTT; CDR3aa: CASSLLAAGVTDTRYF
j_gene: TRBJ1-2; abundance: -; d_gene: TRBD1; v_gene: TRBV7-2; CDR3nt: TGTGCCAGCAGCTTCCCCCGGGACAGGGGAACTAACTATGGCTACACCTTC; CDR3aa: CASSFPRDRGTNYGYTF
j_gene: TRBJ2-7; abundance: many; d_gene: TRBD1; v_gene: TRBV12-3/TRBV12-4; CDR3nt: TGTGCCAGCAGACCCGGGACAGGGGGCTTCTACGAGCAGTACTTC; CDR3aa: CASRPGTGGFYEQYF